These 27 T cell receptor beta chains were sequenced from one sample in a study of T cell responses to AZD1222 COVID-19 vaccine (dated by TCRdb to 2020 to 2022). Library prep was done by the immunoSEQ multiplex PCR assay. This is the immuneACCESS table as TCRdb keeps it, with only in-frame sequences that have V and J called. A part of the clones is gone; compared with another copy, unresolved V genes explain less than half, and the rest is unexplained. The sample table lists around 130,000 clones, around 85% of them with a count of one. The ten most abundant clones make up 9% to 9.5% of the sample. In light of the paper, this sample's time point label describes: baseline before first vaccination. Specimen: peripheral blood, collected on day 0 of AZD1222 vaccination. The receptor set was obtained from an adult in good health.

This clone has only one observation. This sequence joins TRBV6-4 and TRBJ2-1; 7 positions agree with TRBD2. V shed 5 bases and J 2 bases; nucleotides not matched to a gene: 9. Germline CDR1 is MRHNA and CDR2 is SNTAGT. This CDR3 has 16 residues. CDR3 loop: CASSQQAGDAYNEQFF. The CDR3 DNA sequence: TGTGCCAGCAGTCAGCAGGCGGGGGACGCCTACAATGAGCAGTTCTTC.

The chain recombines TRBV28 with TRBJ1-2; perhaps TRBD1 as D (6 bases). Germline-derived CDR1 and CDR2 are MDHEN and SYDVKM. V lost 6 bases, J lost 5 bases, and 16 bases lay in between. The CDR3 is 14 amino acids. The CDR3 nucleotides are TGTGCCAGCAGCTCCTTACAGGGATGGTATGGCTACACCTTC. Translating gives CASSSLQGWYGYTF.

The chain carries TRBV7-2 and TRBJ1-6; weak D call: TRBD1 (6 bases). The CDR3 extends over 15 amino acids. V gave up 1 base and J gave up 7 bases, with 11 bases separating them. Germline CDR1 reads SGHTA; CDR2 reads FQGNSA. The CDR3 sequence: CASSLGGDTNSPLHF. The CDR3 DNA sequence: TGTGCCAGCAGCTTAGGTGGGGACACAAATTCACCCCTCCACTTT.

The chain links TRBV9 to TRBJ2-1; D not resolved. With 3 bases removed from V and 0 bases from J, the gap between germline ends came to 19 bases. CDR1 is SGDLS and CDR2 is YYNGEE in the germline V gene. The CDR3 length is 18 residues. As DNA, the CDR3 is TGTGCCAGCAGCGAACGACTGCCCTACAGTGGCTCCTACAATGAGCAGTTCTTC. Amino acid sequence: CASSERLPYSGSYNEQFF.

CDR3 DNA: TGTGCCAGCAGCGCCTCAGGGGGCGGACGGTATAATTCACCCCTCCACTTT. It encodes CASSASGGGRYNSPLHF. V gene TRBV5-4 combines with J gene TRBJ1-6; 8 nucleotides line up with TRBD1. The CDR3 is 17 amino acids. Unmatched junction bases numbered 10, after V lost 4 bases and J lost 4 bases. Germline V gene lookup returns CDR1 SGHNT and CDR2 YYREEE (reference sequence).

The sample holds a few counts of this clone. This rearrangement joins TRBV6-2 or TRBV6-3 to TRBJ1-3, with a weak D call TRBD1 (6 bases). Germline V gene lookup returns CDR1 MNHEY and CDR2 SVGEGT. Between the trimmed V and J ends, which lost 2 bases and 2 bases, there was a span of 13 bases. CDR3 length equals 16 residues. The CDR3 region is CASSYRQTGTGNTIYF. CDR3 nucleotides: TGTGCCAGCAGTTACCGACAGACAGGAACTGGAAACACCATATATTTT.

Worth noting for this clone: Compared with germline, one end of the junction differs, possibly owing to a read error. The rearrangement links TRBV7-9 to TRBJ1-4; D gene uncertain. This CDR3 has 13 amino acids. Germline CDR1 is SEHNR and CDR2 is FQNEAQ (reference sequence). In DNA form, the CDR3 reads TGTGCCAGCAGCTTAAGTGAATCGAGACCTTCTAAATTT. It yields the protein CASSLSESRPSKF.

The chain has TRBV12-3 or TRBV12-4 and TRBJ1-2; weak D call: TRBD1 (6 bases). This CDR3 has 13 amino acids. The germline V and J ends were trimmed by 3 bases and 8 bases, with 13 bases remaining between them. The DNA for the CDR3 is TGTGCCAGCAGTTTTAACAGGGAGGGGGGCTACACCTTC. This codes for CASSFNREGGYTF.

This rearrangement joins TRBV7-2 to TRBJ2-1; D might be TRBD2 (7 bases). Germline-derived CDR1 and CDR2 are SGHTA and FQGNSA. Between the trimmed V and J ends, which lost 5 bases and 8 bases, there was a span of 19 bases. The CDR3 sequence is 15 residues long. The DNA of the CDR3 is TGTGCCAGCAGCGCTACGGGGGGCCGGATCGATGAGCAGTTCTTC. Translated: CASSATGGRIDEQFF.

J is TRBJ1-3 and V is TRBV25-1; unclear D gene. This CDR3 spans 14 amino acids. Germline V gives CDR1 MGHDK, CDR2 SYGVNS. V shed 3 bases and J shed 0 bases, with 6 bases lying between them. The CDR3 DNA reads TGTGCCAGCAGTGAGAACCTCTCTGGAAACACCATATATTTT. This sequence encodes CASSENLSGNTIYF.

The V and J genes are TRBV7-9 and TRBJ2-5, with D unresolved. V was trimmed by 0 bases and J by 2 bases, leaving 10 bases between them. Germline CDR1 is SEHNR and CDR2 is FQNEAQ (reference sequence). This CDR3 contains 15 residues. In nucleotides, the CDR3 is TGTGCCAGCAGCTTAGCGGGTCAGCAACAAGAGACCCAGTACTTC. It encodes CASSLAGQQQETQYF.

The CDR3 is CSVDRGFTTEAFF. CDR3 coding DNA: TGCAGCGTTGACAGGGGTTTTACGACTGAAGCTTTCTTT. V is TRBV29-1 and J is TRBJ1-1; D perhaps matches TRBD1 (6 bases). CDR3 length: 13 amino acids. Looked up from germline, CDR1 is SQVTM and CDR2 is ANQGSEA. Trimming pared 3 bases from V and 5 bases from J, leaving 13 bases between.

The chain couples TRBV18 to TRBJ2-7, with D maybe TRBD2 (7 bases). V was pared by 6 bases and J by 7 bases, with 13 bases between. Germline CDR1 KGHSH, CDR2 LQKENI. CDR3 length: 12 amino acids. For the CDR3, the DNA is TGTGCCAGCTCCTACGGGGGGCTGGAGCAGTACTTC. This codes for CASSYGGLEQYF.

This chain connects TRBV5-4 to TRBJ2-3, with 7 bases lining up with TRBD1. V shed 4 bases and J 2 bases; nucleotides not matched to a gene: 10. Germline CDR1 reads SGHNT; CDR2 reads YYREEE (reference sequence). The CDR3 has 16 amino acids. CDR3 protein: CASSPLDRESTDTQYF. The CDR3 DNA follows: TGTGCCAGCAGCCCCCTCGACAGGGAGTCCACAGATACGCAGTATTTT.

The J gene is TRBJ2-7, the V gene TRBV11-3; tentatively, D is TRBD1 or TRBD2 (5 bases each). V shed 3 bases and J shed 4 bases, with 16 bases lying between them. The CDR3 loop spans 15 amino acids. In germline, CDR1 is SGHNT, CDR2 YENEEA. CDR3 nucleotides: TGTGCCAGCAGCTTTATCAGTTTCGGGGCGTACGAGCAGTACTTC. This gives the protein CASSFISFGAYEQYF.

The chain has TRBV5-1 and TRBJ2-7; possible D gene TRBD2, 5 bases. V lost 3 bases and J lost 1, with 14 bases in between. This CDR3 has 15 residues. From germline, CDR1 is SGHRS and CDR2 YFSETQ. The CDR3 DNA sequence: TGCGCCAGCAGCTCCACATACAGAGGGTCCTACGAGCAGTACTTC. Amino acids: CASSSTYRGSYEQYF.

This chain joins TRBV5-6 and TRBJ1-5; D call uncertain. Trimming pared 8 bases from V and 3 bases from J, leaving 21 bases between. Looked up from germline, CDR1 is SGHDT and CDR2 is YYEEEE. This CDR3 has 16 residues. The CDR3 region is CASDNTSNVDNQPQHF. The DNA of the CDR3 is TGTGCCAGTGATAATACTTCGAACGTAGACAATCAGCCCCAGCATTTT.

In DNA, the CDR3 is TGTGCCTGGAAAGGACTGATTAACTATGGCTACACCTTC. Its translation: CAWKGLINYGYTF. The V call is TRBV30, the J call TRBJ1-2; D is unresolved. Germline lookup yields CDR1 GTSNPN and CDR2 SVGIG (reference sequence). Trimming took 4 bases from V and 1 from J, leaving 10 bases between them. CDR3 length equals 13 residues.

The chain has TRBV3-1 (or the pseudogene TRBV3-2) and TRBJ1-2; D call uncertain. The CDR3 is 12 residues long. Deletions cut 4 bases from V and 7 bases from J, with 10 bases between. Germline V CDR1 and CDR2: LGHDT, YNNKEL (reference sequence). The CDR3 sequence: CASSRAGSGYTF. DNA of the CDR3: TGTGCCAGCAGCCGCGCGGGGTCTGGCTACACCTTC.

The J gene is TRBJ2-1, the V gene TRBV5-4, with D tentatively TRBD2 (6 bases). The V gene's germline CDR1 is SGHNT and CDR2 YYREEE (reference sequence). CDR3 length: 12 amino acids. The V gene lost 9 bases and the J gene lost 8 bases, with 15 bases spanning the gap. Here the CDR3 DNA reads TGTGCCACGAACGCGGGATTCTATGAGCAGTTCTTC. Translated: CATNAGFYEQFF.

V gene TRBV14 combines with J gene TRBJ1-2; 8 bases are a match to TRBD1. Germline trimming cut 4 bases from V and 4 bases from J; bases unmatched to any gene: 5. In germline, CDR1 is SGHDN, CDR2 FVKESK. The CDR3 sequence is 14 residues long. As DNA, the CDR3 is TGTGCCAGCAGCCCCCGGGACAGGCCCTATGGCTACACCTTC. Translation gives CASSPRDRPYGYTF.

J is TRBJ1-4 and V is TRBV7-9; 7 bases match TRBD1. This CDR3 is 14 amino acids long. Germline values: CDR1 SEHNR, CDR2 FQNEAQ (reference sequence). The V segment lost 2 bases and the J segment 4 bases; nucleotides outside the gene matches: 1. CDR3 sequence: CASSLQGGNEKLFF. CDR3 DNA sequence: TGTGCCAGCAGCTTACAGGGGGGTAATGAAAAACTGTTTTTT.

CDR3 in amino acids: CASSLNGGNQPQHF. Written as DNA, the CDR3 is TGTGCCAGCAGTCTGAATGGAGGCAATCAGCCCCAGCATTTT. The rearrangement uses TRBV27 and TRBJ1-5, with no clear D. The CDR3 runs 14 residues. Per germline, CDR1 MNHEY and CDR2 SMNVEV (reference sequence). V lost 5 bases, J lost 2 bases, and 10 bases lay in between.

This clone was recorded once. The rearrangement joins TRBV19 to TRBJ2-1, with 8 bases identical to TRBD2. The CDR3 has 14 amino acids. Germline lookup yields CDR1 LNHDA and CDR2 SQIVND (reference sequence). V dropped 4 bases and J dropped 8; count of bases not matched to a gene: 7. CDR3: CASSSTSGWDEQFF. The CDR3 DNA reads as TGTGCCAGTAGTAGCACTAGCGGCTGGGATGAGCAGTTCTTC.

The J gene is TRBJ1-2, the V gene TRBV7-2; D call uncertain. The germline V gene encodes CDR1 SGHTA and CDR2 FQGNSA. There are 17 residues in the CDR3. Trimming shortened V by 0 bases and J by 4 bases, and 18 bases separated the two germline ends. CDR3 coding DNA: TGTGCCAGCAGCTTAGCGTCCCCCTGGCAGAGCAGCTATGGCTACACCTTC. Translated, it gives CASSLASPWQSSYGYTF.

J is TRBJ2-5 and V is TRBV19; TRBD1 agrees at 7 bases. Unmatched junction bases numbered 4, after V lost 6 bases and J lost 3 bases. The V gene's germline CDR1 is LNHDA and CDR2 SQIVND (reference sequence). The CDR3 totals 13 residues. Here the CDR3 DNA reads TGTGCCAGTAGCACCGGACAGGAAGAGACCCAGTACTTC. Amino acids: CASSTGQEETQYF.

The chain has TRBV18 and TRBJ2-7; 9 bases fit TRBD1. CDR1 is KGHSH and CDR2 is LQKENI in the germline V gene. V trimming: 1 base; J trimming: 4 bases; junction bases outside the gene matches: 5. There are 15 residues in the CDR3. Written as DNA, the CDR3 is TGTGCCAGCTCACCACGCGGACAGGGGATTTACGAGCAGTACTTC. Translation: CASSPRGQGIYEQYF.